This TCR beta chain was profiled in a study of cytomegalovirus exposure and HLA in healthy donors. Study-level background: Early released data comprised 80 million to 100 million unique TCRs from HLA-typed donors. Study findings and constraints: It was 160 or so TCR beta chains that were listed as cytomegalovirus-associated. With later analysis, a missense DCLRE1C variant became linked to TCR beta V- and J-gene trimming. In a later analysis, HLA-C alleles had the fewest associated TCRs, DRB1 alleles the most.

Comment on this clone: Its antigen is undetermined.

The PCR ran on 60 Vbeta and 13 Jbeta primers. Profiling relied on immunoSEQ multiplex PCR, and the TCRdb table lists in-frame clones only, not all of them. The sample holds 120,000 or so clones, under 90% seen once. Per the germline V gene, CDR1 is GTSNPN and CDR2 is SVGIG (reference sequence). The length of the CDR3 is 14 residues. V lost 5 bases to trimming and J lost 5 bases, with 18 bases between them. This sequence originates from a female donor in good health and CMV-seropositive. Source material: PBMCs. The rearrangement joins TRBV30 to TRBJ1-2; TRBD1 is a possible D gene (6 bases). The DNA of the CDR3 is TGTGCCTGGGAACTCAGGGGTGGGAGATATGGCTACACCTTC. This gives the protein CAWELRGGRYGYTF.